The 20 T cell receptor beta chains given below trace back to one sample, sequenced in a study of blood T cell repertoires in COVID-19 (TCRdb year 2020). The method was the immunoSEQ multiplex PCR assay. TCRdb took this table from immuneACCESS and kept in-frame rearrangements with V and J called. Such tables lack part of the clones; where checked against another copy, unresolved V genes explain under half of the gap, and the rest is unexplained. The sample profile shows tens of thousands of clones; roughly four fifths of them were found once. The ten most abundant clones make up about 10% of the sample. Sequencing input: peripheral blood. These receptors all come from a man aged 55 to 70 with acute or convalescent COVID-19.

This clone was counted between two and nine times. The J gene is TRBJ2-1, the V gene TRBV5-4; tentatively, D is TRBD1 (5 bases). The CDR3 sequence is 14 residues long. Germline V gene data show CDR1 as SGHNT and CDR2 as YYREEE (reference sequence). Trimming took off 0 bases at V and 1 base at J, with 5 bases between the two ends. The CDR3 DNA reads TGTGCCAGCAGCTTGGGACAGTCCTACAATGAGCAGTTCTTC. Translated, it gives CASSLGQSYNEQFF.

The V gene is TRBV4-1, the J gene TRBJ2-1; no firm D call. From germline, CDR1 is MGHRA and CDR2 YSYEKL. V was pared by 1 base and J by 2 bases, with 18 bases between. The CDR3 extends over 18 amino acids. This chain's CDR3 is CASSQGKLDTQAYNEQFF. In DNA form, the CDR3 reads TGCGCCAGCAGCCAAGGAAAACTCGACACTCAGGCCTACAATGAGCAGTTCTTC.

This sequence joins TRBV25-1 and TRBJ1-6, with TRBD1 matching 7 bases. The CDR3 loop spans 14 amino acids. Germline V CDR1 and CDR2: MGHDK, SYGVNS. V was pared by 6 bases and J by 7 bases, with 6 bases of the junction left unmatched. This chain's CDR3 is CASSKDRFNSPLHF. In nucleotides, the CDR3 is TGTGCCAGCAGCAAGGACAGGTTCAATTCACCCCTCCACTTT.

The rearrangement joins TRBV3-1 (or the pseudogene TRBV3-2) to TRBJ2-7; TRBD2 agrees at 10 bases. The length of the CDR3 is 14 residues. Germline CDR1 LGHDT, CDR2 YNNKEL (reference sequence). The ends lost 5 bases at V and 3 bases at J; junction bases unmatched: 4. CDR3 DNA sequence: TGTGCCAGCAGCTCGAGGACTAGCGGCTACGAGCAGTACTTC. Translating gives CASSSRTSGYEQYF.

This chain uses TRBV3-1 (or the pseudogene TRBV3-2) with TRBJ2-2; a weak D match, TRBD2 (5 bases). There are 15 residues in the CDR3. V gave up 4 bases and J gave up 0 bases, with 9 bases separating them. Germline-derived CDR1 and CDR2 are LGHDT and YNNKEL (reference sequence). CDR3: CASSLQTTNTGELFF. The CDR3 DNA follows: TGTGCCAGCAGCCTCCAGACTACGAACACCGGGGAGCTGTTTTTT.

This clone was seen a single time. The J gene is TRBJ2-1, the V gene TRBV7-2; perhaps TRBD2 as D (7 bases). The germline V gene has CDR1 SGHTA and CDR2 FQGNSA. V lost 1 base, J lost 7 bases, and 17 bases lay in between. This CDR3 region has 16 residues. The CDR3 region has the DNA TGTGCCAGCAGCTTAGTGGGCACCGGGGGGCGGAATGAGCAGTTCTTC. It yields the protein CASSLVGTGGRNEQFF.

The chain joins TRBV2 to TRBJ2-1; D might be TRBD1 (5 bases). Trimming pared 6 bases from V and 4 bases from J, leaving 10 bases between. The length of the CDR3 is 13 residues. Germline V gene data show CDR1 as SNHLY and CDR2 as FYNNEI. The CDR3 nucleotides read TGTGCCAGCAGCGAGACAGAATACAATGAGCAGTTCTTC. Translating gives CASSETEYNEQFF.

This chain links TRBV30 with TRBJ1-5, with a weak D call TRBD1 (5 bases). Trimming shortened V by 2 bases and J by 3 bases, and 11 bases separated the two germline ends. Germline CDR1 and CDR2: GTSNPN and SVGIG (reference sequence). This CDR3 region has 14 residues. DNA for the CDR3: TGTGCCTGGAGTTTCGGGACTACCAATCAGCCCCAGCATTTT. Translating it yields CAWSFGTTNQPQHF.

The V call is TRBV7-2, the J call TRBJ1-1, with D possibly TRBD1 on 6 matching bases. Deletions cut 1 base from V and 6 bases from J, with 15 bases between. This CDR3 contains 15 residues. Germline CDR1 reads SGHTA; CDR2 reads FQGNSA. CDR3 amino acids: CASSLEGRGRAEAFF. The CDR3 DNA reads TGTGCCAGCAGCTTAGAAGGCAGGGGTAGGGCTGAAGCTTTCTTT.

The chain has TRBV5-1 and TRBJ1-4; tentative D call: TRBD1 (5 bases). Per germline, CDR1 SGHRS and CDR2 YFSETQ. CDR3 length: 15 amino acids. The V end lost 4 bases, the J end lost 8 bases, and 18 bases lay between the germline ends. The CDR3: CASSGGRGVGEKLFF. For the CDR3, the DNA is TGCGCCAGCAGCGGAGGGAGGGGTGTAGGAGAAAAACTGTTTTTT.

The rearrangement links TRBV6-5 to TRBJ2-2; possible D gene TRBD1, 5 bases. The ends were cut back, 9 bases at V and 1 base at J, with 12 bases in the middle. CDR1 is MNHEY, CDR2 SVGAGI, per germline. The CDR3 sequence is 14 residues long. The CDR3 here is CASIGHWNTGELFF. CDR3 sequence (DNA): TGTGCCAGTATCGGACACTGGAACACCGGGGAGCTGTTTTTT.

V is TRBV7-2 and J is TRBJ1-3; TRBD1 matches at 10 bases. Germline V CDR1 and CDR2: SGHTA, FQGNSA. The junction had 3 bases not matched to a gene; V was cut back by 5 bases and J by 5 bases. The CDR3 sequence is 14 residues long. The CDR3 DNA is TGTGCCAGCAGCCAGGGACAGGGGAGAAACACCATATATTTT. It specifies CASSQGQGRNTIYF.

In this sample, this clone turned up once. The chain combines TRBV6-1 with TRBJ2-5, with 14 bases matching TRBD2. This CDR3 is 16 amino acids long. V trimming: 3 bases; J trimming: 5 bases; junction bases outside the gene matches: 5. In germline, CDR1 is MNHNS, CDR2 SASEGT. CDR3 DNA sequence: TGTGCCAGCAGTGAGCGACTAGCGGGAGGGTTTGAGACCCAGTACTTC. As protein: CASSERLAGGFETQYF.

This sequence joins TRBV2 and TRBJ1-2; perhaps TRBD1 as D (5 bases). V gave up 8 bases and J gave up 3 bases, with 16 bases separating them. This CDR3 is 14 amino acids long. Germline V lookup: CDR1 SNHLY, CDR2 FYNNEI. Here the CDR3 DNA reads TGTGCCAGCCGGAGACAGCTCGCTGACTATGGCTACACCTTC. Its protein product is CASRRQLADYGYTF.

This chain uses TRBV5-4 with TRBJ1-1; TRBD1 agrees at 7 bases. V lost 2 bases to trimming and J lost 4 bases; unmatched junction nucleotides: 11. CDR3 length: 16 residues. Looked up from germline, CDR1 is SGHNT and CDR2 is YYREEE (reference sequence). The CDR3 region is CASSLNRGFEVTEAFF. The CDR3 DNA sequence: TGTGCCAGCAGCTTAAACAGGGGATTCGAGGTCACTGAAGCTTTCTTT.

The CDR3 nucleotides are TGTGCCAGCAGTTCCCCTACAGGGGGCGGAGAGACCCAGTACTTC. It codes for CASSSPTGGGETQYF. The chain couples TRBV28 to TRBJ2-5; 9 bases are shared with TRBD1. Germline CDR1 reads MDHEN; CDR2 reads SYDVKM. V lost 4 bases and J lost 4; bases outside the gene matches: 7. The CDR3 is 15 residues long.

The gene calls are TRBV19 and TRBJ1-3; maybe TRBD1 (5 bases). Germline values: CDR1 LNHDA, CDR2 SQIVND (reference sequence). V shed 3 bases and J shed 0 bases, with 12 bases lying between them. This CDR3 comprises 16 residues. CDR3 protein: CASSIPTTASGNTIYF. In nucleotides, the CDR3 is TGTGCCAGTAGTATCCCGACGACAGCCTCTGGAAACACCATATATTTT.

The rearrangement uses TRBV4-2 and TRBJ1-1; D is unresolved. This CDR3 is built from 14 residues. Germline-derived CDR1 and CDR2 are LGHNA and YNFKEQ. Trimming pared 4 bases from V and 0 bases from J, leaving 9 bases between. The CDR3 protein is CASSPGELNTEAFF. As DNA, the CDR3 is TGTGCCAGCAGCCCCGGGGAGTTGAACACTGAAGCTTTCTTT.

The V and J genes are TRBV27 and TRBJ1-6; 9 bases fit TRBD1. The CDR3 is 15 residues long. CDR1 is MNHEY, CDR2 SMNVEV, per germline (reference sequence). The J segment lost 9 bases and the V segment lost 0 bases, leaving 3 bases of the junction unmatched. The CDR3 sequence: CASSLSTGGGSPLHF. CDR3 coding DNA: TGTGCCAGCAGTTTATCGACAGGGGGGGGTTCACCCCTCCACTTT.

The rearrangement links TRBV5-1 to TRBJ2-1; 9 bases fit TRBD1. The trim removed 4 bases at V and 10 bases at J, leaving 9 bases unmatched. The CDR3 runs 14 residues. Germline V CDR1 and CDR2: SGHRS, YFSETQ. The CDR3 coding sequence is TGCGCCAGCAGCCTAACAGGGGGCTGGGACGAGCAGTTCTTC. Translated: CASSLTGGWDEQFF. The full variable domain, its missing parts supplied by reference TRBV5-1 and TRBJ2-1, is KAGVTQTPRYLIKTRGQQVTLSCSPISGHRSVSWYQQTPGQGLQFLFEYFSETQRNKGNFPGRFSGRQFSNSRSEMNVSTLELGDSALYLCASSLTGGWDEQFFGPGTRLTVL.